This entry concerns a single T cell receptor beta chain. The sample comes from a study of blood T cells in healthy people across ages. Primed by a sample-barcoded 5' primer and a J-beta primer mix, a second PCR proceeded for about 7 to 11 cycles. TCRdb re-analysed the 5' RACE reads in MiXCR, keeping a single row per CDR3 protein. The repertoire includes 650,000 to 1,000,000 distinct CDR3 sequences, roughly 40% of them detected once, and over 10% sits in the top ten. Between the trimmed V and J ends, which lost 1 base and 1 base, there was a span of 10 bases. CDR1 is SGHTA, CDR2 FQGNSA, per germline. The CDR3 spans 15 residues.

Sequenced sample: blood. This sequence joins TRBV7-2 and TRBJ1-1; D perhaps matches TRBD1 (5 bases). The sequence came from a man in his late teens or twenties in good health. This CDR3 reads CASSLDGQGNTEAFF. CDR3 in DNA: TGTGCCAGCAGCTTAGACGGGCAGGGGAACACTGAAGCTTTCTTT.